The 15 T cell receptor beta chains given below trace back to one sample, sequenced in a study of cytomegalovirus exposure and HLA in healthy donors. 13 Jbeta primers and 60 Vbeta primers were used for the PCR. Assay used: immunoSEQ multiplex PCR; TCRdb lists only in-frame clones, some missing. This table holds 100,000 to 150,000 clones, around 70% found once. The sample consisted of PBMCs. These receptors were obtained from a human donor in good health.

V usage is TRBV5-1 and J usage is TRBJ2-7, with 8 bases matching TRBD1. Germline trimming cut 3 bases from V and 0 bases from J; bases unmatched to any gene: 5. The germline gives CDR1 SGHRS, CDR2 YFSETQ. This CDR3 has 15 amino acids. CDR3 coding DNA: TGCGCCAGCAGCTGGGGGGACAGGAGCTCCTACGAGCAGTACTTC. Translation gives CASSWGDRSSYEQYF. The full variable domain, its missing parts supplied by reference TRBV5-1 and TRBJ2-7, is KAGVTQTPRYLIKTRGQQVTLSCSPISGHRSVSWYQQTPGQGLQFLFEYFSETQRNKGNFPGRFSGRQFSNSRSEMNVSTLELGDSALYLCASSWGDRSSYEQYFGPGTRLTVT.

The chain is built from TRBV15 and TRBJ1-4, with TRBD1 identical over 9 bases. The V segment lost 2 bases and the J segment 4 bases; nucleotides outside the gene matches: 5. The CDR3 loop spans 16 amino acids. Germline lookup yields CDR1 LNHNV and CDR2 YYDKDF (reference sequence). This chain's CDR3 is CATSRRQGVGNEKLFF. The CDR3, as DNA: TGTGCCACCAGCAGACGACAGGGGGTTGGTAATGAAAAACTGTTTTTT.

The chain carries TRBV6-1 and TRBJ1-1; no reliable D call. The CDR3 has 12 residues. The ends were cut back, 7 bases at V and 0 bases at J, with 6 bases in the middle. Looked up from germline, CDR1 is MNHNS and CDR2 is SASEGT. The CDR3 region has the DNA TGTGCCAGCACCCTAATGAACACTGAAGCTTTCTTT. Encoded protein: CASTLMNTEAFF.

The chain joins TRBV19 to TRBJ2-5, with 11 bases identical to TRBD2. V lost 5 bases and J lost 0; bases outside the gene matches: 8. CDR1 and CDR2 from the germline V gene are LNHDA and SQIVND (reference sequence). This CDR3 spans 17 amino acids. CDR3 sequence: CASSPRLAGTYQETQYF. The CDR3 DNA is TGTGCCAGTAGTCCGCGACTAGCGGGGACGTACCAAGAGACCCAGTACTTC.

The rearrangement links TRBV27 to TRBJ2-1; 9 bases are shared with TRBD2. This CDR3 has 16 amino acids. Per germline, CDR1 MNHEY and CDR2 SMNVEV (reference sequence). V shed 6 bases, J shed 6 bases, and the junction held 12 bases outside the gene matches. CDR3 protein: CASSRAAGGLSNEQFF. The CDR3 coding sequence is TGTGCCAGCAGCCGAGCCGCGGGAGGGCTCAGCAATGAGCAGTTCTTC.

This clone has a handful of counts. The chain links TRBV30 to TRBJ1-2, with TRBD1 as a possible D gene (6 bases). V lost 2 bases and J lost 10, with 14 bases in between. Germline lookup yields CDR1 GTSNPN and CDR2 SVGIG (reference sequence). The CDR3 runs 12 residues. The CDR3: CAWSKDSLSYTF. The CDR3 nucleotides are TGTGCCTGGAGTAAGGACAGTCTATCCTACACCTTC.

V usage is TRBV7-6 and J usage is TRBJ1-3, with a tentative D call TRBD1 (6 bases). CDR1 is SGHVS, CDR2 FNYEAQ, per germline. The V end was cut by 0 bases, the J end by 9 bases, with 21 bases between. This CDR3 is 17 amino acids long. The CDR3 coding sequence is TGTGCCAGCAGCTTAGCGGTTGGGGCAGGGGACTACGGCACCATATATTTT. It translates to CASSLAVGAGDYGTIYF.

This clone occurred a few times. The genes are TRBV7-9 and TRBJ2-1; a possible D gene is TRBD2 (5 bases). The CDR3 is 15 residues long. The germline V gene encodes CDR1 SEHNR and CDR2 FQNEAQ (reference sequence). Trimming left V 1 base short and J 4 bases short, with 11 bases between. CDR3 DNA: TGTGCCAGCAGCTTAGGACCCACTAGATACAATGAGCAGTTCTTC. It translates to CASSLGPTRYNEQFF.

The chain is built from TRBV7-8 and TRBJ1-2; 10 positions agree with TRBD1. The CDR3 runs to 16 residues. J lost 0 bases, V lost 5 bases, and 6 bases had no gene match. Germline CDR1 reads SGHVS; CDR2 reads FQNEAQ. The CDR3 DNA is TGTGCCAGCAGCCCCCGGACAGGGGGTCCTAACTATGGCTACACCTTC. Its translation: CASSPRTGGPNYGYTF.

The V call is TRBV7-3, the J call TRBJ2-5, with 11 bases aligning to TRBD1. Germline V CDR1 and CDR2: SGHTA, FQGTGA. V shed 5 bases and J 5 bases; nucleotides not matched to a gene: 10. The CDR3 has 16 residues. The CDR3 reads CASSPYAGTGGETQYF. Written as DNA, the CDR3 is TGTGCCAGCAGCCCCTACGCCGGGACAGGGGGGGAGACCCAGTACTTC.

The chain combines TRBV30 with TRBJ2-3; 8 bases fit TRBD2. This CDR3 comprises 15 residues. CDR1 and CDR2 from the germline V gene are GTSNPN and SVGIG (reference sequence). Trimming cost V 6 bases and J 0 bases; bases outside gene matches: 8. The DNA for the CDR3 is TGTGCCTGTCCATCCGGCGGGGGGAGCACAGATACGCAGTATTTT. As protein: CACPSGGGSTDTQYF.

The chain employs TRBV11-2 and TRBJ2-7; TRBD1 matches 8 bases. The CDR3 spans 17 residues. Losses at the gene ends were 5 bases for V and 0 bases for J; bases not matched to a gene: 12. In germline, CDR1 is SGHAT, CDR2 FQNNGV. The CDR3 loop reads CASSTGQGAKFSYEQYF. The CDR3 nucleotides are TGTGCCAGCAGCACCGGGCAGGGGGCGAAATTCTCCTACGAGCAGTACTTC.

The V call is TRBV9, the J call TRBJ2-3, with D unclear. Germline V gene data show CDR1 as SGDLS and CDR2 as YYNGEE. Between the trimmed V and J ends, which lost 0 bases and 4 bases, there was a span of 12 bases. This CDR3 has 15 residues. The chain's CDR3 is CASSVAGLKSDTQYF. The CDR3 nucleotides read TGTGCCAGCAGCGTAGCTGGCTTAAAATCAGATACGCAGTATTTT. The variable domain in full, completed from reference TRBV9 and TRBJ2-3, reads DSGVTQTPKHLITATGQRVTLRCSPRSGDLSVYWYQQSLDQGLQFLIQYYNGEERAKGNILERFSAQQFPDLHSELNLSSLELGDSALYFCASSVAGLKSDTQYFGPGTRLTVL.

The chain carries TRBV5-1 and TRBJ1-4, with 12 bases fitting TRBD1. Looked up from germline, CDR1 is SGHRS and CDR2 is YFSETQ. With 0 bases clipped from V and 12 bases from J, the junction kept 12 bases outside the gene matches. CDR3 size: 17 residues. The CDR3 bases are TGCGCCAGCAGCTTGGTTCTCGGGACAGGGGGCCCTGGAGAACTGTTTTTT. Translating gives CASSLVLGTGGPGELFF. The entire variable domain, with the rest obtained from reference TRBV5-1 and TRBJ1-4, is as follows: KAGVTQTPRYLIKTRGQQVTLSCSPISGHRSVSWYQQTPGQGLQFLFEYFSETQRNKGNFPGRFSGRQFSNSRSEMNVSTLELGDSALYLCASSLVLGTGGPGELFFGSGTQLSVL.

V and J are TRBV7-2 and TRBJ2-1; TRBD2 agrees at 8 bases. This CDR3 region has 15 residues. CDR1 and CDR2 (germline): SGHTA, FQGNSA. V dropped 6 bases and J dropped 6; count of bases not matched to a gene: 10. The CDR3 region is CASRSDGTSSNEQFF. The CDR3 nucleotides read TGTGCCAGCAGGTCAGATGGGACTAGTTCCAATGAGCAGTTCTTC.